The 10 T cell receptor beta chains presented below share a single source sample, sequenced in a study of blood T cell repertoires in COVID-19. Some clones are missing from TCRdb's copy, which holds only in-frame ones; the method was immunoSEQ multiplex PCR. The sample yields about 400,000 clones, 88% seen once. Sequenced input: PBMCs or T cells enriched from blood (not recorded which). These receptors all stem from a woman aged 40 to 50 with acute COVID-19.

The V gene is TRBV5-1, the J gene TRBJ2-7; D gene uncertain. CDR3 length equals 15 residues. Per germline, CDR1 SGHRS and CDR2 YFSETQ. V lost 4 bases and J lost 3, with 17 bases in between. The DNA of the CDR3 is TGCGCCAGCAGCCTTGCAGCCTTTGCGGTCTACGAGCAGTACTTC. Its protein is CASSLAAFAVYEQYF.

This sequence joins TRBV6-5 and TRBJ1-1, with unresolved D. Per germline, CDR1 MNHEY and CDR2 SVGAGI. Deletions cut 2 bases from V and 3 bases from J, with 10 bases between. The CDR3 totals 14 residues. The CDR3 sequence: CASSYLTRDTEAFF. For the CDR3, the DNA is TGTGCCAGCAGTTACCTGACCCGGGACACTGAAGCTTTCTTT.

The chain employs TRBV7-8 and TRBJ2-4; 9 nucleotides align to TRBD2. Germline lookup yields CDR1 SGHVS and CDR2 FQNEAQ. The junction had 3 bases not matched to a gene; V was cut back by 5 bases and J by 1 base. This CDR3 spans 15 amino acids. CDR3 region: CASSRSGGAKNIQYF. In DNA form, the CDR3 reads TGTGCCAGCAGCAGAAGCGGGGGGGCCAAAAACATTCAGTACTTC.

This clone is a singleton in its sample. The chain carries TRBV27 and TRBJ2-1, with 10 bases lining up with TRBD2. Germline V CDR1 and CDR2: MNHEY, SMNVEV (reference sequence). Losses at the gene ends were 6 bases for V and 3 bases for J; bases not matched to a gene: 8. The CDR3 has 16 residues. CDR3 nucleotide sequence: TGTGCCAGCAGCTACCGGACTAGCGGAAACTACAATGAGCAGTTCTTC. Protein sequence: CASSYRTSGNYNEQFF.

This chain uses TRBV5-1 with TRBJ1-1; 10 bases fit TRBD1. The V gene's germline CDR1 is SGHRS and CDR2 YFSETQ. After removal of 4 bases from V and 1 base from J, the junction contained 7 bases not matched to a gene. CDR3 length equals 16 residues. The CDR3 bases are TGCGCCAGCAGCCCAGGGACAGGGGCCGCGAACACTGAAGCTTTCTTT. Translated: CASSPGTGAANTEAFF.

The chain employs TRBV27 and TRBJ1-2, with 8 nucleotides matching TRBD1. Germline-derived CDR1 and CDR2 are MNHEY and SMNVEV (reference sequence). The junction had 5 bases not matched to a gene; V was cut back by 6 bases and J by 5 bases. The CDR3 is 13 amino acids. The CDR3 protein is CASRGQGPYGYTF. The CDR3 nucleotides read TGTGCCAGCAGAGGACAGGGACCTTATGGCTACACCTTC.

The gene calls are TRBV12-3 or TRBV12-4 and TRBJ1-4; tentative D call: TRBD1 (5 bases). The CDR3 consists of 13 residues. Trimming took 6 bases from V and 3 from J, leaving 8 bases between them. The CDR3 DNA is TGTGCCAGCAGGGGGGGTGCTAATGAAAAACTGTTTTTT. It is translated as CASRGGANEKLFF.

This chain joins TRBV18 and TRBJ1-6; D perhaps matches TRBD1 (5 bases). Per the germline V gene, CDR1 is KGHSH and CDR2 is LQKENI. This CDR3 has 16 residues. The V and J ends lost 4 bases and 0 bases respectively, with 10 bases between them. The CDR3 coding sequence is TGTGCCAGCTCACAGAACAGGAACTCCTATAATTCACCCCTCCACTTT. It encodes CASSQNRNSYNSPLHF. Filled out from reference TRBV18 and TRBJ1-6, the complete variable domain reads NAGVMQNPRHLVRRRGQEARLRCSPMKGHSHVYWYRQLPEEGLKFMVYLQKENIIDESGMPKERFSAEFPKEGPSILRIQQVVRGDSAAYFCASSQNRNSYNSPLHFGNGTRLTVT.

This clone came up once. The V and J genes are TRBV3-1 (or the pseudogene TRBV3-2) and TRBJ2-3; D gene unclear. This CDR3 contains 13 residues. V gave up 0 bases and J gave up 3 bases, with 4 bases separating them. Per germline, CDR1 LGHDT and CDR2 YNNKEL (reference sequence). This CDR3 reads CASSQDPTDTQYF. In DNA form, the CDR3 reads TGTGCCAGCAGCCAAGACCCAACAGATACGCAGTATTTT.

The chain joins TRBV7-8 to TRBJ2-7; D might be TRBD2 (5 bases). Germline CDR1 reads SGHVS; CDR2 reads FQNEAQ. V lost 1 base and J 4 bases, leaving 14 bases between the germline ends. The CDR3 is made up of 15 amino acids. The CDR3: CASSLVPSGVYEQYF. The DNA of the CDR3 is TGTGCCAGCAGCTTAGTCCCCTCCGGGGTTTACGAGCAGTACTTC.